One T cell receptor (beta chain) is described in this entry. Extracted from the samples, RNA was reverse transcribed into cDNA to serve as the sequencing template. Data came from immunoSEQ multiplex PCR; TCRdb stores just in-frame clones and leaves some out. The sample has about 210,000 clones, more than 55% seen once; the top ten hold roughly 1.2%. This entry belongs to a study of CD8+ T cells in alopecia areata. The ends were cut back, 4 bases at V and 10 bases at J, with 25 bases in the middle. There are 15 residues in the CDR3. Germline values: CDR1 SQVTM, CDR2 ANQGSEA. Regarding treatment: oral pan-JAK inhibitor, 5-10 mg twice daily.

V is TRBV29-1 and J is TRBJ1-1; D is ambiguous. The material was CD4+ T cells sorted from blood, obtained around week 44, from a patient treated with tofacitinib. This receptor was obtained from a human donor with alopecia areata. For the CDR3, the DNA is TGCAGCGTTGCCCTTTCGGTAGGCCGAACCTCTATAGCTTTCTTT. Translating gives CSVALSVGRTSIAFF.